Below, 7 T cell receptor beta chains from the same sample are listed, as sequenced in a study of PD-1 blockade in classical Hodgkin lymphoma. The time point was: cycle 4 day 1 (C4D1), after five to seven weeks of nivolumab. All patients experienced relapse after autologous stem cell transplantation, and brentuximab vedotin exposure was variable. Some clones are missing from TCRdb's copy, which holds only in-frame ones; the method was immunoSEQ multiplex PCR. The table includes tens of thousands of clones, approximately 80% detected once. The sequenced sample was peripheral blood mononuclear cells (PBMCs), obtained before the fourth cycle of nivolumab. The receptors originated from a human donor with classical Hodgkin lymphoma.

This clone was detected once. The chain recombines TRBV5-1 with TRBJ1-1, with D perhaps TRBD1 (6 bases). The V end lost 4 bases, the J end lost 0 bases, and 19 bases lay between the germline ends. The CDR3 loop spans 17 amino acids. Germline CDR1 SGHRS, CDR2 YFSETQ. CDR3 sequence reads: CASSTPRGGTMNTEAFF. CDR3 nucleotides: TGCGCCAGCAGCACCCCTCGGGGGGGCACCATGAACACTGAAGCTTTCTTT.

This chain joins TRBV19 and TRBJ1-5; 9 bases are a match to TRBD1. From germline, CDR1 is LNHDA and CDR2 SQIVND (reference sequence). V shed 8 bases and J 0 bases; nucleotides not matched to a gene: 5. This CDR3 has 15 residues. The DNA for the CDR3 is TGTGCCAGTGGTCGGACAGGGGATAGCAATCAGCCCCAGCATTTT. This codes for CASGRTGDSNQPQHF.

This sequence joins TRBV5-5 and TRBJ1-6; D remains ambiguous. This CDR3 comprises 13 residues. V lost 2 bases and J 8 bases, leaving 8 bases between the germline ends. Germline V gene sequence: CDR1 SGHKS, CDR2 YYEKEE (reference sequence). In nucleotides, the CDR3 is TGTGCCAGCAGCTTAGTCAGCTATTCACCCCTCCACTTT. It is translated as CASSLVSYSPLHF.

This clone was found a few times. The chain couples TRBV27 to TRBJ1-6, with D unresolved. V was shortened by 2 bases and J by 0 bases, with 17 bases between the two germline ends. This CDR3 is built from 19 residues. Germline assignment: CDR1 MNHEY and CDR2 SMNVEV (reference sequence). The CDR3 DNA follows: TGTGCCAGCAGTTTACTCAAACCTATGTTGAGCTCCTATAATTCACCCCTCCACTTT. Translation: CASSLLKPMLSSYNSPLHF.

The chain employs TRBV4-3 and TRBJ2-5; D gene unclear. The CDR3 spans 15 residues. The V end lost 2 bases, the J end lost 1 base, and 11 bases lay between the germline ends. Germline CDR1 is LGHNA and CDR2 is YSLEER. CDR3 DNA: TGCGCCAGCAGCCAATCTACAGCGTTCCAAGAGACCCAGTACTTC. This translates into CASSQSTAFQETQYF.

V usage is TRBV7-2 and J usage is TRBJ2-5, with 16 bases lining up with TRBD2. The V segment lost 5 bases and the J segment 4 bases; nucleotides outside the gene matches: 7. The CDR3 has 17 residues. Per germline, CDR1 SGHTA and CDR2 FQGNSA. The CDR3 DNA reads TGTGCCAGCAGCCGGGGACTAGCGGGGGGGGACAGAGAGACCCAGTACTTC. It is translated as CASSRGLAGGDRETQYF. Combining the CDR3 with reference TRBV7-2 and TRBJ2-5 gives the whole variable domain GAGVSQSPSNKVTEKGKDVELRCDPISGHTALYWYRQSLGQGLEFLIYFQGNSAPDKSGLPSDRFSAERTGGSVSTLTIQRTQQEDSAVYLCASSRGLAGGDRETQYFGPGTRLLVL.

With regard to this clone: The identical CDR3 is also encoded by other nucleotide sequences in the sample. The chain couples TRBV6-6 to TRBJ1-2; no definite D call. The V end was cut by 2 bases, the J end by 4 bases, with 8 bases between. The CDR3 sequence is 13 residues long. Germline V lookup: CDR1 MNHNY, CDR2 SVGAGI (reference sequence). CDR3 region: CASSYPSSYGYTF. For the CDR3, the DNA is TGTGCCAGCAGTTACCCATCCTCCTATGGCTACACCTTC.